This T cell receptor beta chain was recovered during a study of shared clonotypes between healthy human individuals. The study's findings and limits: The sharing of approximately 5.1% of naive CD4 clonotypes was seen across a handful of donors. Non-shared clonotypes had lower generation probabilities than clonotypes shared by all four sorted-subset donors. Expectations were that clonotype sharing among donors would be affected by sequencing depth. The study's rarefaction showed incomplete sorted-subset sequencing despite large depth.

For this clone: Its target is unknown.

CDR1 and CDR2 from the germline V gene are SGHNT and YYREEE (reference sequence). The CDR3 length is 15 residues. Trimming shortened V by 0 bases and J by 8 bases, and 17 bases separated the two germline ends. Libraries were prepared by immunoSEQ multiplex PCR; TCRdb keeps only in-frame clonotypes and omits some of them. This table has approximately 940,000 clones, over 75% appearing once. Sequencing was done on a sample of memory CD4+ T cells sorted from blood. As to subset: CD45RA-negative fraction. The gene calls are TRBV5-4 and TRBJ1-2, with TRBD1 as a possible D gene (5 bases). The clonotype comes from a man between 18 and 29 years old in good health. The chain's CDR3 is CASSLVRGSSRGYTF. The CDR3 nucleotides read TGTGCCAGCAGCTTGGTACGGGGCTCTTCGAGAGGCTACACCTTC.